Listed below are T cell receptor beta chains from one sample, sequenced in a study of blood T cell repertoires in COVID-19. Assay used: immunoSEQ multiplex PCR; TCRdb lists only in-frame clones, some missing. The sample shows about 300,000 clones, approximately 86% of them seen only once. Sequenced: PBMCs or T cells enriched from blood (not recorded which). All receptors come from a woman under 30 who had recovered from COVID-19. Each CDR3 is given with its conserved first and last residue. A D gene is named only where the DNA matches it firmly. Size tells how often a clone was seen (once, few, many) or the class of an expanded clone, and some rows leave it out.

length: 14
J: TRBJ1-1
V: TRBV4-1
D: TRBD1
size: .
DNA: TGCGCCAGCAGCCTACCGGGACAGGCCTATGGGGCTTTCTTT
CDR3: CASSLPGQAYGAFF

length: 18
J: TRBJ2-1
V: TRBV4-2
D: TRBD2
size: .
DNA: TGTGCCAGCAGCCAGGCCCTCTGGGGCGGGGGCTCCTACAATGAGCAGTTCTTC
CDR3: CASSQALWGGGSYNEQFF

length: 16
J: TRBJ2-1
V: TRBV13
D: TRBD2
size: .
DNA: TGTGCCAGCAGCCCCGGGACTAGCGGGAGAATAGATGAGCAGTTCTTC
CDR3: CASSPGTSGRIDEQFF

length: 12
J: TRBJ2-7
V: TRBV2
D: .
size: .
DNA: TGTGCCGCCCAGGGTGGATCCTACGAGCAGTACTTC
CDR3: CAAQGGSYEQYF

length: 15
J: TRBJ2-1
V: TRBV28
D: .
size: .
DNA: TGTGCCAGCAGTTTCTGGAGTCTCAATTACAATGAGCAGTTCTTC
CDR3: CASSFWSLNYNEQFF

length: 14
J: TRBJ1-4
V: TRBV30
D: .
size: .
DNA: TGTGCCTGGAGTGCTCGGGGGGCGGGGGAAAAACTGTTTTTT
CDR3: CAWSARGAGEKLFF

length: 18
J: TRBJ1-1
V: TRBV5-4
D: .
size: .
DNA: TGTGCCAGCAGCACGCCTACATTCAGGGCAAACATGAACACTGAAGCTTTCTTT
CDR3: CASSTPTFRANMNTEAFF

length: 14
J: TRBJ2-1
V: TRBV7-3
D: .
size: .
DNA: TGTGCCAGCAGCCCCGGAGTCGGGAGCTATGAGCAGTTCTTC
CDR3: CASSPGVGSYEQFF

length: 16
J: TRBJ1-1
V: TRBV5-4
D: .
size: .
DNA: TGTGCCAGCAGCTTGTTTGCAATGTTGGGGGCCACTGAAGCTTTCTTT
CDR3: CASSLFAMLGATEAFF

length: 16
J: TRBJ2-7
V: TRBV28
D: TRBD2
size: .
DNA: TGTGCCAGCAGTTATAAAACTAGCGGGAGGCTTAACGAGCAGTACTTC
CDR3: CASSYKTSGRLNEQYF

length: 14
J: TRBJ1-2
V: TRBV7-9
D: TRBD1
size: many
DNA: TGTGCCAGCAGCCTAGGGACAGGGGGGAACGGCTACACCTTC
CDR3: CASSLGTGGNGYTF

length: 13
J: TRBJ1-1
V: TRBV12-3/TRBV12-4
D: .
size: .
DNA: TGTGCCAGCAGTCCCGACAGGAGCACTGAAGCTTTCTTT
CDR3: CASSPDRSTEAFF

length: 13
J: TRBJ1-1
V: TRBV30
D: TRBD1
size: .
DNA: TGTGCCTCTACTGGACAGGGGGCGGTTGAAGCTTTCTTT
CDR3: CASTGQGAVEAFF

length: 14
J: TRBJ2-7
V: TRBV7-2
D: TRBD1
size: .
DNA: TGTGCCAGCAGCCTTAGACAGGGAAGCGGCGAGCAGTACTTC
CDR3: CASSLRQGSGEQYF

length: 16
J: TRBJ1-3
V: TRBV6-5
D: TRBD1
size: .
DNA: TGTGCCAGCAGTTACTCGACAGGGGGTACTGGAAACACCATATATTTT
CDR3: CASSYSTGGTGNTIYF

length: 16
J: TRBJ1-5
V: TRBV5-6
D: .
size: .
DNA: TGTGCCAGCAGCTTGTACAGGACGAGCAGTAATCAGCCCCAGCATTTT
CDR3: CASSLYRTSSNQPQHF

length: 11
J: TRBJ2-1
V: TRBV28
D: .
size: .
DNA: TGTGCCAGCAGTCCCCGTTATGAGCAGTTCTTC
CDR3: CASSPRYEQFF

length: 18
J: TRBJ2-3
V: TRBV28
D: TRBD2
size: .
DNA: TGTGCCAGCAGTCCTCCTGGACTAGCGGGAGGCGGAACAGATACGCAGTATTTT
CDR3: CASSPPGLAGGGTDTQYF

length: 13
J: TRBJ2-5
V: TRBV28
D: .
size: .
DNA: TGTGCCAGCAGTAGACAGTTCCAAGAGACCCAGTACTTC
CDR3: CASSRQFQETQYF

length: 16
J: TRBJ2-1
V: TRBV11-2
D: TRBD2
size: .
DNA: TGTGCCAGCAGCACGCGACTAGCGGGGGTGTACAATGAGCAGTTCTTC
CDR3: CASSTRLAGVYNEQFF

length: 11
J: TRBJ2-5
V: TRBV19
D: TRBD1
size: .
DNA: TGTGCCAGTAGTATGGGACAGGGTCTCTACTTC
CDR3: CASSMGQGLYF

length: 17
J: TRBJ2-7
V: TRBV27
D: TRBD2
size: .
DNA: TGTGCCAGCAGTCCCGGCCTAGCGGAAGCCTCTGTCTACGAGCAGTACTTC
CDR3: CASSPGLAEASVYEQYF

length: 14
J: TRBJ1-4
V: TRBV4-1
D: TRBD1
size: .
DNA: TGCGCCAGCAGCCAAATCGGGACAGGGGGAAAACTGTTTTTT
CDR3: CASSQIGTGGKLFF

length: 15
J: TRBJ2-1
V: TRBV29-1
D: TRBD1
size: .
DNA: TGCAGCGTTGACCGGGTGACAGGGAACTACAATGAGCAGTTCTTC
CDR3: CSVDRVTGNYNEQFF

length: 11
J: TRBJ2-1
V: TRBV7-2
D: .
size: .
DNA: TGTGCCAGCAGCGAATGGCGGGAGCAGTTCTTC
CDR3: CASSEWREQFF

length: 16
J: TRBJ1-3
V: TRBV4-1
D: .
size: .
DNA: TGCGCCAGCAGCCAAGATTCGAGTTTCTCTGGAAACACCATATATTTT
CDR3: CASSQDSSFSGNTIYF

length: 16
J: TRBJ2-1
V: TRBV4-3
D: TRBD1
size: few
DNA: TGCGCCAGCAGCCAACTGAACACCCGGGACAGCCATGAGCAGTTCTTC
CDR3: CASSQLNTRDSHEQFF

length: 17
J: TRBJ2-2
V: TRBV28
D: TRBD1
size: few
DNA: TGTGCCAGCAGTTTATCGGGACAGGGACCGAACACCGGGGAGCTGTTTTTT
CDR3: CASSLSGQGPNTGELFF

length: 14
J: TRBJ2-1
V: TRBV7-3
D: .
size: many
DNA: TGTGCCAGCAGCTTAACCCCAGGCTACAATGAGCAGTTCTTC
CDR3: CASSLTPGYNEQFF

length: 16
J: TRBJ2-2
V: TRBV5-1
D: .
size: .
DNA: TGCGCCAGCAGCTTGGTGCAGGGTGTATACTCCGGGGAGCTGTTTTTT
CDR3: CASSLVQGVYSGELFF

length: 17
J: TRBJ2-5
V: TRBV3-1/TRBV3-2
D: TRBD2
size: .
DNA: TGTGCCAGCAGCCCTTTCCGACTAGCGGGGGGGAGGGAGACCCAGTACTTC
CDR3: CASSPFRLAGGRETQYF

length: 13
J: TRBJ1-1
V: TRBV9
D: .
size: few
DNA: TGTGCCAGCAGCGAGGGCAGGGACACTGAAGCTTTCTTT
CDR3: CASSEGRDTEAFF

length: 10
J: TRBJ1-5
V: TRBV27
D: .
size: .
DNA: TGTGCCAGCGGCCTTTTGCCCCAGCATTTT
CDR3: CASGLLPQHF

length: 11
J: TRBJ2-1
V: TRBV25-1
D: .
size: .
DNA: TGTGCCAGCAGTGGGCGGGGTGGAGAGTTCTTC
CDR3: CASSGRGGEFF

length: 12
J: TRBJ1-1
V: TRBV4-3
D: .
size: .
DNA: TGCGCCAGCAGCCATTCACAGGGCGGAGCTTTCTTT
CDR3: CASSHSQGGAFF

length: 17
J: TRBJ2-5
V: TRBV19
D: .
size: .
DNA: TGTGCCAGTAGTATGAACATCGGCGGGACGGTCCAAGAGACCCAGTACTTC
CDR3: CASSMNIGGTVQETQYF

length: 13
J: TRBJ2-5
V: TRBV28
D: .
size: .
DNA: TGTGCCAGCAGTTCAACAGGGCTGGAGACCCAGTACTTC
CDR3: CASSSTGLETQYF

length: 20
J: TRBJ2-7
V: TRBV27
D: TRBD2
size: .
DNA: TGTGCCAGCAGGGCTGTTTGGGGACTAGCGGGAACCATAAGCTCCTACGAGCAGTACTTC
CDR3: CASRAVWGLAGTISSYEQYF

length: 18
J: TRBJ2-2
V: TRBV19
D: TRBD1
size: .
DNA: TGTGCCAGTAGTCCCAAGGGGGCAGTAGGATTCTTCACCGGGGAGCTGTTTTTT
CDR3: CASSPKGAVGFFTGELFF

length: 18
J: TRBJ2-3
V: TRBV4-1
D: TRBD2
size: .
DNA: TGCGCCAGCAGCCAGAGGACTAGCGGGAGAATCTCTACAGATACGCAGTATTTT
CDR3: CASSQRTSGRISTDTQYF

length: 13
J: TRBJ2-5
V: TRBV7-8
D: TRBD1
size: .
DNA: TGTGCCAGCAGACAGGGGAGCCAAGAGACCCAGTACTTC
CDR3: CASRQGSQETQYF

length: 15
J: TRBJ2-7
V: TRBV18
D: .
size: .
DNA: TGTGCCAGCTCCTCTCGGGCAGGGGGGAACTACGAGCAGTACTTC
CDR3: CASSSRAGGNYEQYF

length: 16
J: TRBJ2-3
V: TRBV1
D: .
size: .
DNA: TGCACCAGCAGCCAAGATCCGACAGCAAGCACAGATACGCAGTATTTT
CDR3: CTSSQDPTASTDTQYF

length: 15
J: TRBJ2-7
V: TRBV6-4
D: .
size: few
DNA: TGTGCCAGCAGTGATGTGTGGCGGGCAGATCCCGAGCAGTACTTC
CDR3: CASSDVWRADPEQYF

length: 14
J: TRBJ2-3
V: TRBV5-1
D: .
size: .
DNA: TGCGCCAGCAGCTTGGGCCGGGGCACAGATACGCAGTATTTT
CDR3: CASSLGRGTDTQYF

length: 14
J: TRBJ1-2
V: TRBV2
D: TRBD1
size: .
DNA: TGTGCCAGGGTCGGACAGGGGGCGGAATATGGCTACACCTTC
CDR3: CARVGQGAEYGYTF

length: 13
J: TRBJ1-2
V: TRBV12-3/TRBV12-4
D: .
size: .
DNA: TGTGCCAGCATTCTAAACGGACACGGAGGCTACACCTTC
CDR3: CASILNGHGGYTF

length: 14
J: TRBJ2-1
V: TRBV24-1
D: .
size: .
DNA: TGTGCCACCAGTGAAGGGGGGAGGGCCGATGAGCAGTTCTTC
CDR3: CATSEGGRADEQFF

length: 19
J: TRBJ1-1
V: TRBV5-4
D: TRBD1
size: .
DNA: TGTGCCAGCAGCTTGGAGTCCCGGGACAGGGGTAGGATGAACACTGAAGCTTTCTTT
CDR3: CASSLESRDRGRMNTEAFF

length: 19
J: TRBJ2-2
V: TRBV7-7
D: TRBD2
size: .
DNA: TGTGCCAGCAGCTCTCGACCGGGACTAGCGGGAGAAAAGGCCGGGGAGCTGTTTTTT
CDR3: CASSSRPGLAGEKAGELFF

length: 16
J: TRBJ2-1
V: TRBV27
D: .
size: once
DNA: TGTGCCAGCAGTTCCGCTTCCGGGATCTCCTACAATGAGCAGTTCTTC
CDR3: CASSSASGISYNEQFF

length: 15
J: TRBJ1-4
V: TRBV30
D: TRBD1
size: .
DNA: TGTGCCTGGAGTGCCGACAGGGATTCGTGGGAAAAACTGTTTTTT
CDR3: CAWSADRDSWEKLFF

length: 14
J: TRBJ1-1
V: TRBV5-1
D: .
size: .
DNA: TGCGCCAGCAGCTTCGGGGTAAGGAACACTGAAGCTTTCTTT
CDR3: CASSFGVRNTEAFF

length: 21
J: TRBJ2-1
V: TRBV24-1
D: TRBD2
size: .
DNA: TGTGCCACCAGTGATTCCCGAACCGGGACTAGCGGGGGAGCTCCGTACAATGAGCAGTTCTTC
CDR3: CATSDSRTGTSGGAPYNEQFF

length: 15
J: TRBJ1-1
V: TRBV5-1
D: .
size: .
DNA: TGCGCCAGCAGCTTGGTGTGGGGCTTGAACACTGAAGCTTTCTTT
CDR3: CASSLVWGLNTEAFF

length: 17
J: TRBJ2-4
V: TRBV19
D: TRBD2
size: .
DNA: TGTGCCAGTAGTCCCGGGACTAGCGGAGAAGCCAAAAACATTCAGTACTTC
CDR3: CASSPGTSGEAKNIQYF

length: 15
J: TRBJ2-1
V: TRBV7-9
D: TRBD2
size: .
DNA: TGTGCCAGCAGCTTAGGGGACGGTCGGGGGGATGAGCAGTTCTTC
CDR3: CASSLGDGRGDEQFF

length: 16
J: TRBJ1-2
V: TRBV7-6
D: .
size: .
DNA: TGTGCCAGCAGCTTATTTCGACGGGGGGTTAACTATGGCTACACCTTC
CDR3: CASSLFRRGVNYGYTF

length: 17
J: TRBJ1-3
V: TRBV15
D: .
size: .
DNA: TGTGCCACCAGCAGAAACCAGGGACTGAACTCTGGAAACACCATATATTTT
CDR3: CATSRNQGLNSGNTIYF

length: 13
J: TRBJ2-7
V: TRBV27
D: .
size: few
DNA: TGTGCCAGCAGTTTATCAGGGGTAGCCGAGCAGTACTTC
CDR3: CASSLSGVAEQYF